This is a list of T cell receptor beta chains from one sample in a study of T-cell reconstitution after alpha-beta-depleted transplantation in children. TCRdb analysed the PCR reads with MiXCR anew, one entry per CDR3 protein. The sample lists approximately 510,000 distinct CDR3 sequences, around 17% seen once, with 3% to 3.5% in the top ten. Sample: PBMCs from the stem cell graft donor, taken from the stem cell graft. These receptors all come from a human donor who donated a stem cell graft to a child with acute lymphoblastic leukemia. Each CDR3 is given with its conserved first and last residue. Fields, in order: clone size, CDR3 length, J gene, D gene, V gene, CDR3 DNA, CDR3 protein. The D gene is left open where the match is weak. Rows may omit the clone size; those that give it use once, few, many or a size class.

>many|14|TRBJ1-5|TRBD1|TRBV27
TGTGCCAGCAGTTCCACAGGGGGTAATCAGCCCCAGCATTTT
CASSSTGGNQPQHF
>-|16|TRBJ1-1|-|TRBV3-1
TGTGCCAGCAGCCAACCCTACAGGTCTTTGGACACTGAAGCTTTCTTT
CASSQPYRSLDTEAFF
>-|15|TRBJ2-7|TRBD1|TRBV19
TGTGCCAGTAGAATTTCGACAGGGGGAAACGACGAGCAGTACTTC
CASRISTGGNDEQYF
>-|15|TRBJ2-7|TRBD2|TRBV19
TGTGCCAGTCGGCCTACGGGACTAGCGGGAGACGAGCAGTACTTC
CASRPTGLAGDEQYF
>-|14|TRBJ2-7|TRBD1|TRBV20-1
TGCAGTGCTAGAGACGGGACAGGGCTCTACGAGCAGTACTTC
CSARDGTGLYEQYF
>few|13|TRBJ1-1|-|TRBV29-1
TGCAGCGTGGGGGTGGTGGGGGGCACTGAAGCTTTCTTT
CSVGVVGGTEAFF
>-|12|TRBJ1-1|-|TRBV3-1
TGTGCCAGCAGCTCTGACCGAAATGAAGCTTTCTTT
CASSSDRNEAFF
>few|14|TRBJ2-7|TRBD2|TRBV7-2
TGTGCCAGCAGTATAGCGGGAGGGCTTTACGAGCAGTACTTC
CASSIAGGLYEQYF
>-|14|TRBJ1-5|TRBD1|TRBV29-1
TGCAGCGTCGCGGACAGGGGGCTTGCTCAGCCCCAGCATTTT
CSVADRGLAQPQHF
>-|17|TRBJ1-2|TRBD1|TRBV6-5
TGTGCCAGCAGTTCTACAGGGGGCGCGGGTTTAGGCTATGGCTACACCTTC
CASSSTGGAGLGYGYTF
>few|16|TRBJ1-1|TRBD1|TRBV7-3
TGTGCCAGCAGCCCGACTCCCGGGACAGGCCCCACTGAAGCTTTCTTT
CASSPTPGTGPTEAFF
>-|16|TRBJ2-3|TRBD2|TRBV9
TGTGCCAGCAGCCCGCAACCGGGACTAGCGGCAGATACGCAGTATTTT
CASSPQPGLAADTQYF
>-|16|TRBJ2-3|-|TRBV18
TGTGCCAGCTCACCAAAAGATAGTCGGTTCACAGATACGCAGTATTTT
CASSPKDSRFTDTQYF
>few|13|TRBJ2-5|TRBD2|TRBV4-1
TGCGCCAGCAGCTCCACTAGCGGGAGTTTCCAGTACTTC
CASSSTSGSFQYF
>-|12|TRBJ1-1|TRBD1|TRBV20-1
TGCAGTGCTAGGGGACAGAGGAGTGAAGCTTTCTTT
CSARGQRSEAFF
>-|16|TRBJ2-7|-|TRBV27
TGTGCCAGCAGTTTATATACCGGGACCGCCAATTACCAGCAGTACTTC
CASSLYTGTANYQQYF
>-|16|TRBJ1-5|-|TRBV6-5
TGTGCCAGCAGTTACTCGAACAGGAGGAGCAATCAGCCCCAGCATTTT
CASSYSNRRSNQPQHF
>few|13|TRBJ2-5|-|TRBV7-3
TGTGCCAGCAGCTCTCCACCTCAAGAGACCCAGTACTTC
CASSSPPQETQYF
>-|15|TRBJ1-1|-|TRBV6-2/TRBV6-3
TGTGCCAGCAGTCCCCCGACGGGGATGAGGACTGAAGCTTTCTTT
CASSPPTGMRTEAFF
>-|15|TRBJ1-3|-|TRBV6-5
TGTGCCAGCAGTTACTCCAGGCTTTCCGGAAACACCATATATTTT
CASSYSRLSGNTIYF
>-|15|TRBJ1-1|TRBD1|TRBV9
TGTGCCAGCAGCGGAGGGACAGGGGCTGCCCCTGAAGCTTTCTTT
CASSGGTGAAPEAFF
>few|12|TRBJ1-5|-|TRBV15
TGTGCCACCAGCAGAGATGGGGCACCCCAGCATTTT
CATSRDGAPQHF
>-|14|TRBJ2-3|-|TRBV5-1
TGCGCCAGCAGCTACACGGGAGTAACAGATACGCAGTATTTT
CASSYTGVTDTQYF
>few|13|TRBJ2-7|-|TRBV11-2
TGTGCCAGCAGGCTTTCGGGGTACGACGAGCAGTACTTC
CASRLSGYDEQYF
>few|14|TRBJ2-5|TRBD2|TRBV7-9
TGTGCCAGCAGTGCGGGAGTTTACCAAGAGACCCAGTACTTC
CASSAGVYQETQYF
>many|13|TRBJ2-1|-|TRBV10-3
TGTGCCATCAAGGGTGAGCTGAGCAATGAGCAGTTCTTC
CAIKGELSNEQFF
>few|16|TRBJ2-7|TRBD1|TRBV29-1
TGCAGCGTTGAGCGACCGGGACAGGGTGGGTCCTACGAGCAGTACTTC
CSVERPGQGGSYEQYF
>few|11|TRBJ2-7|-|TRBV29-1
TGCAGCGTGTGGGAGGGGGGCGAGCAGTACTTC
CSVWEGGEQYF
>-|16|TRBJ2-7|TRBD2|TRBV7-9
TGTGCCAGCAGCCCTCGGGCTAGCGGGATCTCCTACGAGCAGTACTTC
CASSPRASGISYEQYF
>-|16|TRBJ2-1|TRBD1|TRBV7-3
TGTGCCAGCAGCGTCCAGACAGGGAGCTCCTACAATGAGCAGTTCTTC
CASSVQTGSSYNEQFF
>few|13|TRBJ1-1|-|TRBV14
TGTGCCAGCAGCCAAGATCGAGGAGCGGAAGCTTTCTTT
CASSQDRGAEAFF
>many|14|TRBJ1-4|-|TRBV12-3/TRBV12-4
TGTGCCAGCAGTTTACGGGCAGGAAATGAAAAACTGTTTTTT
CASSLRAGNEKLFF
>few|17|TRBJ2-5|TRBD2|TRBV12-3/TRBV12-4
TGTGCCAGCACCTCATTGGGATCAGCGGGGGCGGAAGAGACCCAGTACTTC
CASTSLGSAGAEETQYF
>-|16|TRBJ2-2|TRBD2|TRBV7-3
TGTGCCAGCAGCTTAATAGCGGGAGGGAGCACCGGGGAGCTGTTTTTT
CASSLIAGGSTGELFF
>few|13|TRBJ2-5|-|TRBV25-1
TGTGCCAGCAGTGATCCGCCCAAAGAGACCCAGTACTTC
CASSDPPKETQYF
>few|13|TRBJ2-7|-|TRBV28
TGTGCCAGCAGCTACAGACAGCCGTACGAGCAGTACTTC
CASSYRQPYEQYF
>many|13|TRBJ2-3|-|TRBV7-3
TGTGCCAGCAGTTTCCGGGGCAGAGATACGCAGTATTTT
CASSFRGRDTQYF
>-|18|TRBJ1-1|TRBD1|TRBV6-5
TGTGCCAGCAGTTACGCGGGAACGACAGGGGGCCTGGACACTGAAGCTTTCTTT
CASSYAGTTGGLDTEAFF
>many|14|TRBJ2-2|-|TRBV9
TGTGCCAGCAGCGTAGTAGGGTCCACCGGGGAGCTGTTTTTT
CASSVVGSTGELFF
>-|12|TRBJ1-4|-|TRBV28
TGTGCCAGCAGCCTCAGGGGTGAAAAACTGTTTTTT
CASSLRGEKLFF
>few|12|TRBJ1-6|-|TRBV20-1
TGCAGTGCTAGTGCCGGTAGTTCACCCCTCCACTTT
CSASAGSSPLHF
>-|11|TRBJ2-7|TRBD2|TRBV20-1
TGCAGTGCGAAGCGGGAGTACGAGCAGTACTTC
CSAKREYEQYF
>-|16|TRBJ2-3|TRBD2|TRBV20-1
TGCAGTGCTAGTGATCCCTGGCGGGAGGTCACAGATACGCAGTATTTT
CSASDPWREVTDTQYF
>many|13|TRBJ2-3|-|TRBV5-1
TGCGCCAGCAGCTTGGAGGGTTACCCCCTCCAGTATTTT
CASSLEGYPLQYF
>-|18|TRBJ2-3|-|TRBV15
TGTGCCACCAGCGGAACATGGACGGCGAATTTCAAGACAGATACGCAGTATTTT
CATSGTWTANFKTDTQYF
>few|17|TRBJ2-1|-|TRBV14
TGTGCCAGCAGCCCCCGGAGTGGGACGGCGTTCAACAATGAGCAGTTCTTC
CASSPRSGTAFNNEQFF
>-|16|TRBJ2-7|-|TRBV5-1
TGCGCCAGCAGCTTGAAGTCAGCAAGGAGCTCCTACGAGCAGTACTTC
CASSLKSARSSYEQYF
>few|15|TRBJ1-1|-|TRBV7-3
TGTGCCAGCAGCGTCGGGCGGGGGCTGGATACTGAAGCTTTCTTT
CASSVGRGLDTEAFF
>-|14|TRBJ2-6|-|TRBV20-1
TGCAGTGCCACGCCTTTAACTGGGGCCAACGGCCTGACTTTC
CSATPLTGANGLTF
>-|14|TRBJ1-2|TRBD1|TRBV12-3/TRBV12-4
TGTGCCAGCAGATCGACAGGGGGCTTATCTGGCTACACCTTC
CASRSTGGLSGYTF
>few|15|TRBJ2-7|-|TRBV4-1
TGCGCCAGCAGCCATAGGGTAGGGGAGCCCTACGAGCAGTACTTC
CASSHRVGEPYEQYF
>few|15|TRBJ2-3|-|TRBV7-6
TGTGCCAGCAGCTTAGACAGGGTTAGCACAGATACGCAGTATTTT
CASSLDRVSTDTQYF